The 9 T cell receptor beta chains reported below all come from one sample, sequenced in a study of blood T cell repertoires in COVID-19. The protocol was immunoSEQ multiplex PCR, while the TCRdb copy is restricted to in-frame clones and leaves out a portion. The repertoire holds about 65,000 clones, with around four fifths as singletons. Sequenced input: peripheral blood. The source of these receptors is a man older than 75 with acute or convalescent COVID-19.

The chain has TRBV30 and TRBJ1-2; TRBD1 aligns across 8 bases. Germline trimming cut 2 bases from V and 7 bases from J; bases unmatched to any gene: 12. The CDR3 length is 15 residues. Germline CDR1 and CDR2: GTSNPN and SVGIG (reference sequence). CDR3 DNA: TGTGCCTGGAGTATTACAGGGGGAAGATATTTTGGCTACACCTTC. It is translated as CAWSITGGRYFGYTF.

This clone was detected once. The CDR3 reads CASSLDRGHQPQHF. The CDR3 coding sequence is TGTGCCAGCAGCCTTGACAGGGGGCATCAGCCCCAGCATTTT. The rearrangement links TRBV6-6 to TRBJ1-5; TRBD1 agrees at 10 bases. Germline values: CDR1 MNHNY, CDR2 SVGAGI (reference sequence). The CDR3 sequence is 14 residues long. The V and J ends lost 6 bases and 5 bases, in that order; junction bases with no gene match: 4.

The chain is built from TRBV6-5 and TRBJ2-3; 8 positions match TRBD1. The V segment lost 5 bases and the J segment 3 bases; nucleotides outside the gene matches: 7. CDR1 is MNHEY, CDR2 SVGAGI, per germline. CDR3 length: 15 amino acids. CDR3 residues: CASSTRQGTTDTQYF. CDR3 DNA sequence: TGTGCCAGCAGTACCCGACAGGGGACAACAGATACGCAGTATTTT.

V is TRBV13 and J is TRBJ2-5; 7 bases are shared with TRBD1. The germline V gene encodes CDR1 PRHDT and CDR2 FYEKMQ (reference sequence). This CDR3 is built from 14 residues. After removal of 6 bases from V and 4 bases from J, the junction contained 8 bases not matched to a gene. CDR3 coding DNA: TGTGCCAGCAGAGGCCAGGGGGACGGAGAGACCCAGTACTTC. It specifies CASRGQGDGETQYF.

V gene TRBV3-1 (or the pseudogene TRBV3-2) combines with J gene TRBJ2-1; TRBD2 agrees at 13 bases. CDR1 and CDR2 from the germline V gene are LGHDT and YNNKEL (reference sequence). The CDR3 spans 19 residues. V shed 0 bases, J shed 1 base, and the junction held 6 bases outside the gene matches. CDR3 residues: CASSQDVRTSGGSYNEQFF. The CDR3 DNA is TGTGCCAGCAGCCAAGACGTCCGGACTAGCGGGGGTTCCTACAATGAGCAGTTCTTC.

The genes are TRBV4-2 and TRBJ2-3, with a possible D match to TRBD2 (7 bases). Germline V CDR1 and CDR2: LGHNA, YNFKEQ. V dropped 1 base and J dropped 11 bases, with 19 bases sitting between them. The CDR3 totals 15 residues. The CDR3 DNA is TGTGCCAGCAGCCAAGGCGCGGGGGCCCCTAAGGGGCAGTATTTT. Translation gives CASSQGAGAPKGQYF.

This clone was detected only once. The V call is TRBV28, the J call TRBJ1-5; TRBD1 matches 9 bases. Trimming at V came to 4 bases and at J to 5 bases, leaving 9 bases not matched to a gene. From germline, CDR1 is MDHEN and CDR2 SYDVKM. This CDR3 has 16 residues. CDR3 in DNA: TGTGCCAGCAGTTCAACAGGGGGCGCGTCCGATCAGCCCCAGCATTTT. This gives the protein CASSSTGGASDQPQHF.

The V and J genes are TRBV19 and TRBJ1-1; perhaps TRBD1 as D (6 bases). Trimming left V 3 bases short and J 1 base short, with 12 bases between. In germline, CDR1 is LNHDA, CDR2 SQIVND (reference sequence). The CDR3 has 15 residues. CDR3 in DNA: TGTGCCAGTAGTATGGGCACAGGGACGAACACTGAAGCTTTCTTT. This gives the protein CASSMGTGTNTEAFF.

V usage is TRBV10-1 and J usage is TRBJ2-5; 11 nucleotides agree with TRBD2. J lost 5 bases, V lost 2 bases, and 4 bases had no gene match. This CDR3 contains 15 residues. Germline lookup yields CDR1 WNHNN and CDR2 SYGVQD (reference sequence). The CDR3 bases are TGCGCCAGCAGTGAGCGACTAGCGGGGAGGGAGACCCAGTACTTC. This translates into CASSERLAGRETQYF.